Here is one TCR beta chain with its context. This CDR3 contains 15 residues. Trimming took 4 bases from V and 1 from J; bases not matched to a gene: 4. Germline V gene lookup returns CDR1 LNHDA and CDR2 SQIVND (reference sequence). The sample belongs to a study of blood T cell repertoires in COVID-19. Study details: Material from acute and convalescent COVID-19 was sourced from the United States, Italy and Spain.

Study processing details: Counts of nucleated cells, estimated from reference gene primer amplification, were obtained. TCRdb keeps only in-frame clones here, not all; method: immunoSEQ multiplex PCR. D and trimming come from the DNA, and the V and J calls and clone size come from that table. The profile covers around 67,000 clones, with more than 75% appearing a single time and approximately 5.4% taken by the ten largest. What was sequenced was peripheral blood. The sequence came from a man aged 45-60 years with active COVID-19. The rearrangement uses TRBV19 and TRBJ2-3, with 8 bases lining up with TRBD1. CDR3 residues: CASSTGQGRTDTQYF. For the CDR3, the DNA is TGTGCCAGTAGTACCGGACAGGGACGCACAGATACGCAGTATTTT.